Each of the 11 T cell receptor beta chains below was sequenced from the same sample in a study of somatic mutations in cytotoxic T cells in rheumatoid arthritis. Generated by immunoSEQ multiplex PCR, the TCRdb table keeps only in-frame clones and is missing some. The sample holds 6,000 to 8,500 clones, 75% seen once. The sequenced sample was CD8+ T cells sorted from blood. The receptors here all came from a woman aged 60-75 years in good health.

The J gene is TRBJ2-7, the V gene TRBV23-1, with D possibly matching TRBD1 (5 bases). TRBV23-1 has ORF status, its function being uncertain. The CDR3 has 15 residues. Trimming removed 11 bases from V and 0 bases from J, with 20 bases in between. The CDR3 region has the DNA TGCGCCTCTCCGCAGGGAAAGAATCACTCCTACGAGCAGTACTTC. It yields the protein CASPQGKNHSYEQYF.

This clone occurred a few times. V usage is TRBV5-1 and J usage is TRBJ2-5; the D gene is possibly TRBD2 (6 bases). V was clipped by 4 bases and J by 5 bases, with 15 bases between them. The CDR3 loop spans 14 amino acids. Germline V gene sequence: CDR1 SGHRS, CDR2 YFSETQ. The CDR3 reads CASSSGSGGETQYF. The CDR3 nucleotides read TGCGCCAGCAGCAGCGGGTCGGGCGGGGAGACCCAGTACTTC.

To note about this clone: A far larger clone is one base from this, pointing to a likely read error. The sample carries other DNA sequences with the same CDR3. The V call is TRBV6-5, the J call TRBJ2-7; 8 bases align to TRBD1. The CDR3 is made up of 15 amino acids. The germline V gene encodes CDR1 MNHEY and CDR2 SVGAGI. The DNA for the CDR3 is TGTGCCAGCAGTTACCTCGACAGGGGAACCTACGAGCAGTACTTT. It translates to CASSYLDRGTYEQYF.

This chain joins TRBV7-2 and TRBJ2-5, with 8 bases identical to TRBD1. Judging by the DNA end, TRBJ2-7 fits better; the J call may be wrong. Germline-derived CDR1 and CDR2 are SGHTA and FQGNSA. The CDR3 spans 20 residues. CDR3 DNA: TGTGCCAGCAGCTTAGCGCTAATTGTGGCAGGGGGCAATATGCCTTACGAGCAGTACTTC. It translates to CASSLALIVAGGNMPYEQYF.

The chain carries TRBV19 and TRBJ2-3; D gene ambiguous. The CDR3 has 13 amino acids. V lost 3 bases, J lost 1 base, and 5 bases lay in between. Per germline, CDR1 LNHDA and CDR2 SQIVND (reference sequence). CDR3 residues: CASSIVRTDTQYF. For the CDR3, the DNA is TGTGCCAGTAGTATCGTCCGCACAGATACGCAGTATTTT.

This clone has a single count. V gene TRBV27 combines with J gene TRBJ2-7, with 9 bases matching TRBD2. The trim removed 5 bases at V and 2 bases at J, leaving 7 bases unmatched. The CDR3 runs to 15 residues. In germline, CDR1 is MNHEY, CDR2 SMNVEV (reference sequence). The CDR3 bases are TGTGCCAGCAGTAGGGATGCGGGAGGGACCTACGAGCAGTACTTC. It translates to CASSRDAGGTYEQYF.

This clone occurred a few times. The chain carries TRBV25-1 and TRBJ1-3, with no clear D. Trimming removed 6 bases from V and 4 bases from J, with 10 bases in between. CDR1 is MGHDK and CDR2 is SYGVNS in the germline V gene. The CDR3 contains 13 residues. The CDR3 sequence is CASSSGNGNTIYF. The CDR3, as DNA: TGTGCCAGCAGCTCGGGAAACGGAAACACCATATATTTT.

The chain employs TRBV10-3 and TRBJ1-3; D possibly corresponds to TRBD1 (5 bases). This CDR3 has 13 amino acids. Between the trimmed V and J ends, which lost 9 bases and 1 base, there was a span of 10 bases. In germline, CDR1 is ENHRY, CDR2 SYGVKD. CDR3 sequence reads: CAIRQPSGNTIYF. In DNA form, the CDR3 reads TGTGCCATACGACAGCCGTCTGGAAACACCATATATTTT.

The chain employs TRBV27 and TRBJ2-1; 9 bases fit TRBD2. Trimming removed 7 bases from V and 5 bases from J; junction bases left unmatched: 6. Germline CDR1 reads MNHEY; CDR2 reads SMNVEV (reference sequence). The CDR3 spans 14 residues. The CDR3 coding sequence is TGTGCCAGCACAGGCGGGGGGGCCCACAATGAGCAGTTCTTC. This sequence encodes CASTGGGAHNEQFF.

CDR3 loop: CASSLKAREANTEAFF. CDR3 DNA: TGCGCCAGCAGCTTGAAGGCCAGGGAGGCTAACACTGAAGCTTTCTTT. This chain links TRBV5-1 with TRBJ1-1, with a tentative D call TRBD1 (5 bases). Trimming stripped 1 base from V and 2 bases from J, with 15 bases between. The CDR3 has 16 amino acids. Germline loops: CDR1 SGHRS, CDR2 YFSETQ.

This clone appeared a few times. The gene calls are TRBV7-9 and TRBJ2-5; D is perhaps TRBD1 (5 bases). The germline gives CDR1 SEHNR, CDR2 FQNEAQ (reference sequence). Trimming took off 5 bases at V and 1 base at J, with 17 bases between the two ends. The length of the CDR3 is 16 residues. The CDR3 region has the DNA TGTGCCAGCAGCCCACCTCTTCTAGACAGCCAAGAGACCCAGTACTTC. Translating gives CASSPPLLDSQETQYF.